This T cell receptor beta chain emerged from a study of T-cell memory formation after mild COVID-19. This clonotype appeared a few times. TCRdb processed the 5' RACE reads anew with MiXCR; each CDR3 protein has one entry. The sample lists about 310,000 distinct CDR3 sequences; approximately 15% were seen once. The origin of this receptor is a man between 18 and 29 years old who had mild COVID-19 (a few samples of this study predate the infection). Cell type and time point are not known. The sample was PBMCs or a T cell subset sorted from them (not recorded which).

The CDR3 region has the DNA TGTGCCAGCAGCGTAGGCGGGGCTAGCACAGATACGCAGTATTTT. Amino acids: CASSVGGASTDTQYF. The chain links TRBV9 to TRBJ2-3, with TRBD2 as a possible D gene (6 bases). The CDR3 is 15 amino acids. Germline V gene sequence: CDR1 SGDLS, CDR2 YYNGEE. Trimming left V 0 bases short and J 0 bases short, with 8 bases between.